The clone carrying this T cell receptor (beta chain) occurred a few times. The sample originates from a study of cytomegalovirus exposure and HLA in healthy donors. The PCR used 60 Vbeta and 13 Jbeta primers. This table comes from immunoSEQ multiplex PCR, and its TCRdb copy is limited to in-frame clones, with some not included. The sample includes more than 85,000 clones, around 63% of them seen just once. Germline values: CDR1 GTSNPN, CDR2 SVGIG (reference sequence). J gave up 8 bases and V 4 bases, and 17 bases lay outside the gene matches. The CDR3 is made up of 16 amino acids. Material for sequencing was PBMCs. The sequence was collected from a human donor in good health. The chain couples TRBV30 to TRBJ2-1; 7 positions agree with TRBD1. DNA of the CDR3: TGTGCCTGGAAGGTTGGCTGGGACAGAAGGCCTGATGAGCAGTTCTTC. Translation: CAWKVGWDRRPDEQFF.